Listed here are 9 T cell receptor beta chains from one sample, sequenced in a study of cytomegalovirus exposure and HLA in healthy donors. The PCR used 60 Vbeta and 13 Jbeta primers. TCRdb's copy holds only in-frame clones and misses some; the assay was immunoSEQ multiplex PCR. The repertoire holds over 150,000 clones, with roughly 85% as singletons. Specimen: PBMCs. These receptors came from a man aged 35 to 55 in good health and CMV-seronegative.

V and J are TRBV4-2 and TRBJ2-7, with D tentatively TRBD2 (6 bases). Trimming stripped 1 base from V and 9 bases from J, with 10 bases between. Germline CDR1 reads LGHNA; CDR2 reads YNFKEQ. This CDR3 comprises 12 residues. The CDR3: CASSQAGVVQYF. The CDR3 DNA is TGTGCCAGCAGCCAAGCGGGAGTAGTGCAGTACTTC.

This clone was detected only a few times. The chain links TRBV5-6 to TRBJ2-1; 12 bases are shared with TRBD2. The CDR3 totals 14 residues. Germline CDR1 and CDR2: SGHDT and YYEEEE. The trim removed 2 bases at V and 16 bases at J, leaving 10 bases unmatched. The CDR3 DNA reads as TGTGCCAGCAGCTTAACTAGCGGGAGGCGGAAGGAATTCTTC. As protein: CASSLTSGRRKEFF.

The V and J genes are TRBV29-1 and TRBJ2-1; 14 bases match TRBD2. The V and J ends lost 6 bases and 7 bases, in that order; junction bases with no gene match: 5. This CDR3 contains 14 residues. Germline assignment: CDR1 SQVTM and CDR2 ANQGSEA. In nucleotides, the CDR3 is TGCAGCGTGGGACTAGCGGGAGCGGCGAATGAGCAGTTCTTC. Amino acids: CSVGLAGAANEQFF.

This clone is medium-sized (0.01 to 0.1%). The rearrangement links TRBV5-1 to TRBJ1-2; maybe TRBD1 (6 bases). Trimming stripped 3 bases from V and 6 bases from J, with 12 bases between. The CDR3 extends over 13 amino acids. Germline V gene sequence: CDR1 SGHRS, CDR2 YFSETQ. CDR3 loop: CASSWGHSNGYTF. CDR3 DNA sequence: TGCGCCAGCAGCTGGGGACATTCAAATGGCTACACCTTC.

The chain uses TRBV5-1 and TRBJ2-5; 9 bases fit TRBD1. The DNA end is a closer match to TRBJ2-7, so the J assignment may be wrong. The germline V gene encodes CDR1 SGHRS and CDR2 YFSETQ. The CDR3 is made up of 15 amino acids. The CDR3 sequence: CASEPVGQGLVEQYF. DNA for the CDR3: TGCGCCAGCGAACCCGTGGGACAGGGTCTGGTCGAGCAGTACTTC.

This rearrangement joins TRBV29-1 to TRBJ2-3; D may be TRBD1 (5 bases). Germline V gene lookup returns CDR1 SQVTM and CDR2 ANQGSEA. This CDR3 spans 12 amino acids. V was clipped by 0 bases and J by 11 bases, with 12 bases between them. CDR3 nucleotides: TGCAGCGTTGAAGATTCGAGTGACAGGCAGTATTTT. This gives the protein CSVEDSSDRQYF.

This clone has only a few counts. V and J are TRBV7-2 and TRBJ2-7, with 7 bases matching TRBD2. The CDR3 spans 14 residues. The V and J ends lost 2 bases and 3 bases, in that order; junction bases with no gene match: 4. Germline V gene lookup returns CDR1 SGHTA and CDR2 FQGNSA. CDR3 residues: CASSLMRESYEQYF. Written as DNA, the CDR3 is TGTGCCAGCAGCTTAATGCGGGAGAGCTACGAGCAGTACTTC.

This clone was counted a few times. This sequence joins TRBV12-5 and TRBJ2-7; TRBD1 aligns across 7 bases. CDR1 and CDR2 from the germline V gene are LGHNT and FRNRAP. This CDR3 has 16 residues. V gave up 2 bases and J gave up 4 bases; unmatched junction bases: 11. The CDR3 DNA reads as TGTGCTAGTGGTTTGCAATCCTCCGACAGGGTGTACGAGCAGTACTTC. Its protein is CASGLQSSDRVYEQYF.

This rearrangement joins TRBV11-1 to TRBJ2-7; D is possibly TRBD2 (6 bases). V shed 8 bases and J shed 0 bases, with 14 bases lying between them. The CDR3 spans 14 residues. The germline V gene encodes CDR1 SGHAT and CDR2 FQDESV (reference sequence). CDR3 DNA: TGTGCCAGCGGGGGGACGGAGGACTCCTACGAGCAGTACTTC. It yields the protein CASGGTEDSYEQYF.